The 28 T cell receptor beta chains reported below all come from one sample, sequenced in a study of T cells after yellow fever vaccination (dated by TCRdb to the late 2010s). Library creation used 5' RACE. TCRdb shows the sequencer as Illumina NovaSeq 6000. In TCRdb, the public reads were trimmed at Q25 with fastp and aligned with MiXCR, with productive beta chains retained. Entries that share a CDR3 protein sequence are merged under the most common genes and DNA. The sample profile shows about 300,000 distinct CDR3 sequences; around 10% of them were found once. The ten largest clones represent 3% to 4% of the sample. The label giving this sample's treatment or condition can be read as: live attenuated yellow fever vaccine strain. The sequencing here drew on CD4+ T cells sorted from PBMCs, taken 5 days after the yellow fever booster vaccination. These receptors came from a man between 18 and 35 years old who received the YFV17D yellow fever vaccine.

This clonotype was counted between two and nine times. The genes are TRBV6-6 and TRBJ1-3, with a possible D match to TRBD1 (5 bases). Between the trimmed V and J ends, which lost 6 bases and 0 bases, there was a span of 12 bases. Germline CDR1 reads MNHNY; CDR2 reads SVGAGI (reference sequence). CDR3 length equals 15 residues. In DNA, the CDR3 is TGTGCCAGCAGGATGGACACGAGCTCTGGAAACACCATATATTTT. Protein product: CASRMDTSSGNTIYF.

The CDR3 is CASSQEINQGDYSNQPQHF. The CDR3 nucleotides read TGCGCCAGCAGCCAAGAAATCAATCAGGGGGACTATAGCAATCAGCCCCAGCATTTT. The chain recombines TRBV4-3 with TRBJ1-5; 7 bases line up with TRBD1. The CDR3 contains 19 residues. V gave up 0 bases and J gave up 0 bases; unmatched junction bases: 11. Germline CDR1 and CDR2: LGHNA and YSLEER.

A few counts support this clonotype. The gene calls are TRBV7-2 and TRBJ2-1; 9 bases agree with TRBD2. This CDR3 has 15 residues. The J segment lost 4 bases and the V segment lost 7 bases, leaving 8 bases of the junction unmatched. CDR1 and CDR2 from the germline V gene are SGHTA and FQGNSA. CDR3 bases: TGTGCCAGCACTATAGGGCGGGGGGGATACAATGAGCAGTTCTTC. This codes for CASTIGRGGYNEQFF.

The chain has TRBV12-3 or TRBV12-4 and TRBJ1-2; D perhaps matches TRBD1 (5 bases). There are 11 residues in the CDR3. V lost 5 bases and J lost 7, with 8 bases in between. The CDR3 coding sequence is TGTGCCAGCAGTCTCGGGACTGGCTACACCTTC. As protein: CASSLGTGYTF.

This clonotype has only a few counts. The chain combines TRBV20-1 with TRBJ2-7; TRBD1 matches 7 bases. Germline loops: CDR1 DFQATT, CDR2 SNEGSKA (reference sequence). The V gene end was trimmed by 5 bases and the J gene end by 0 bases; junction bases not matched to a gene: 4. CDR3 length: 13 amino acids. This CDR3 is CSAVRQGSYEQYF. Here the CDR3 DNA reads TGCAGTGCTGTCCGACAGGGCTCCTACGAGCAGTACTTC.

This clonotype was observed a handful of times. The CDR3 DNA is TGTGCCAGCAATCAGGGCGGGGCCCGGCGGGAGACCCAGTACTTC. Residues: CASNQGGARRETQYF. This chain uses TRBV5-8 with TRBJ2-5, with D possibly matching TRBD2 (6 bases). This CDR3 comprises 15 residues. Germline-derived CDR1 and CDR2 are SGHTS and YDEGEE. Trimming left V 6 bases short and J 5 bases short, with 20 bases between.

This clonotype was found many times. The chain uses TRBV4-2 and TRBJ1-2; the D is unclear. V lost 0 bases to trimming and J lost 4 bases, with 12 bases between them. Looked up from germline, CDR1 is LGHNA and CDR2 is YNFKEQ. CDR3 length: 15 amino acids. Here the CDR3 reads CASSQDPGQPYGYTF. Here the CDR3 DNA reads TGTGCCAGCAGCCAAGATCCCGGGCAGCCCTATGGCTACACCTTC.

This clonotype was picked up a small number of times. V is TRBV10-3 and J is TRBJ2-3; unclear D gene. This CDR3 has 14 amino acids. Trimming cost V 6 bases and J 0 bases, with 10 bases left between them. Germline CDR1 ENHRY, CDR2 SYGVKD. The CDR3 loop reads CAIRGDGSTDTQYF. The CDR3 nucleotides read TGTGCCATCAGAGGAGACGGGAGCACAGATACGCAGTATTTT.

This chain joins TRBV6-6 and TRBJ2-5, with 14 bases fitting TRBD2. CDR1 MNHNY and CDR2 SVGAGI come from the germline V gene (reference sequence). CDR3 size: 17 residues. V lost 6 bases and J lost 4; bases outside the gene matches: 10. The CDR3 protein is CASSRRLAGGPGETQYF. For the CDR3, the DNA is TGTGCCAGCAGCCGACGACTAGCGGGGGGGCCGGGAGAGACCCAGTACTTC.

At least ten counts were recorded for this clonotype. This chain joins TRBV6-5 and TRBJ2-3, with a weak D call TRBD2 (7 bases). The CDR3 is 18 amino acids. The V gene lost 3 bases and the J gene lost 0 bases, with 19 bases spanning the gap. Germline CDR1 MNHEY, CDR2 SVGAGI. CDR3 bases: TGTGCCAGCAGTTATCACTACGCGGGGGCCGCTAGCACAGATACGCAGTATTTT. This codes for CASSYHYAGAASTDTQYF.

This clonotype was picked up many times. The chain links TRBV19 to TRBJ2-4; no clear D gene. V lost 1 base to trimming and J lost 0 bases, with 4 bases between them. The length of the CDR3 is 14 residues. Germline CDR1 LNHDA, CDR2 SQIVND (reference sequence). CDR3 nucleotide sequence: TGTGCCAGTAGTATAGTGGAAGCCAAAAACATTCAGTACTTC. Amino acid sequence: CASSIVEAKNIQYF. Based on the CDR3 plus reference TRBV19 and TRBJ2-4, the full variable domain is DGGITQSPKYLFRKEGQNVTLSCEQNLNHDAMYWYRQDPGQGLRLIYYSQIVNDFQKGDIAEGYSVSREKKESFPLTVTSAQKNPTAFYLCASSIVEAKNIQYFGAGTRLSVL.

A few counts support this clonotype. This chain connects TRBV20-1 to TRBJ1-1; 8 nucleotides line up with TRBD1. CDR1 is DFQATT and CDR2 is SNEGSKA in the germline V gene (reference sequence). Losses at the gene ends were 7 bases for V and 1 base for J; bases not matched to a gene: 2. CDR3 length equals 12 residues. The CDR3 DNA reads TGCAGTGGTGGACAGGGGAACACTGAAGCTTTCTTT. This gives the protein CSGGQGNTEAFF.

This clonotype was seen many times. V gene TRBV5-4 combines with J gene TRBJ2-6, with 8 positions matching TRBD1. CDR3 length: 16 residues. Germline V gene data show CDR1 as SGHNT and CDR2 as YYREEE (reference sequence). With V trimmed by 6 bases and J by 0 bases, 5 bases remained unmatched. As DNA, the CDR3 is TGTGCCAGCACCGGGACAGGCGCCTCTGGGGCCAACGTCCTGACTTTC. It translates to CASTGTGASGANVLTF.

This clonotype turned up a few times. The chain is built from TRBV10-3 and TRBJ2-3; D perhaps matches TRBD1 (5 bases). The CDR3 sequence is 16 residues long. Per germline, CDR1 ENHRY and CDR2 SYGVKD. V dropped 2 bases and J dropped 4 bases, with 16 bases sitting between them. CDR3 sequence reads: CAISEPGAGKPDTQYF. In DNA, the CDR3 is TGTGCCATCAGTGAGCCCGGAGCAGGGAAGCCAGATACGCAGTATTTT.

The chain links TRBV10-3 to TRBJ1-2; D is uncertain. The germline V gene has CDR1 ENHRY and CDR2 SYGVKD. The V end lost 0 bases, the J end lost 8 bases, and 19 bases lay between the germline ends. The CDR3 length is 16 residues. CDR3 bases: TGTGCCATCAGTGAGTCGGGGTTGGGATCCCCAAGGGGCTACACCTTC. It translates to CAISESGLGSPRGYTF.

This clonotype has a count of ten or more. This chain joins TRBV5-1 and TRBJ2-5, with D perhaps TRBD1 or TRBD2 (5 bases each). Germline V gives CDR1 SGHRS, CDR2 YFSETQ. This CDR3 spans 13 amino acids. Trimming stripped 4 bases from V and 1 base from J, with 8 bases between. CDR3 sequence reads: CASSRDGQETQYF. The CDR3 bases are TGCGCCAGCAGCAGGGACGGCCAAGAGACCCAGTACTTC. Full variable domain (remainder filled in from reference TRBV5-1 and TRBJ2-5): KAGVTQTPRYLIKTRGQQVTLSCSPISGHRSVSWYQQTPGQGLQFLFEYFSETQRNKGNFPGRFSGRQFSNSRSEMNVSTLELGDSALYLCASSRDGQETQYFGPGTRLLVL.

This clonotype turned up a few times. The chain carries TRBV9 and TRBJ2-4; no clear D. Germline V lookup: CDR1 SGDLS, CDR2 YYNGEE. This CDR3 comprises 13 residues. Deletions cut 4 bases from V and 5 bases from J, with 10 bases between. CDR3 DNA sequence: TGTGCCAGCAGCCCGAGTACCCAAAACATTCAGTACTTC. This encodes CASSPSTQNIQYF.

The rearrangement uses TRBV6-5 and TRBJ1-4, with D hard to call. V dropped 0 bases and J dropped 6 bases, with 11 bases sitting between them. The germline V gene encodes CDR1 MNHEY and CDR2 SVGAGI. CDR3 length: 15 residues. The CDR3 DNA reads as TGTGCCAGCAGTTACTCAACGGGGAATGATGAAAAACTGTTTTTT. Protein sequence: CASSYSTGNDEKLFF.

This clonotype came up a few times. The chain employs TRBV6-6 and TRBJ1-6; no definite D call. The CDR3 has 12 amino acids. Germline values: CDR1 MNHNY, CDR2 SVGAGI (reference sequence). V was pared by 5 bases and J by 9 bases, with 8 bases between. This chain's CDR3 is CASSPATSPLHF. The CDR3, as DNA: TGTGCCAGCAGTCCTGCCACTTCACCCCTCCACTTT.

The chain combines TRBV7-2 with TRBJ1-2; no firm D call. V lost 3 bases to trimming and J lost 0 bases, with 5 bases between them. The germline V gene encodes CDR1 SGHTA and CDR2 FQGNSA. This CDR3 region has 13 residues. CDR3 coding DNA: TGTGCCAGCAGCTTTCCAGCTAACTATGGCTACACCTTC. As protein: CASSFPANYGYTF. The variable domain in full, completed from reference TRBV7-2 and TRBJ1-2, reads GAGVSQSPSNKVTEKGKDVELRCDPISGHTALYWYRQSLGQGLEFLIYFQGNSAPDKSGLPSDRFSAERTGGSVSTLTIQRTQQEDSAVYLCASSFPANYGYTFGSGTRLTVV.

V usage is TRBV18 and J usage is TRBJ1-3, with a weak D call TRBD1 (5 bases). V lost 1 base to trimming and J lost 0 bases, with 10 bases between them. Germline V gene lookup returns CDR1 KGHSH and CDR2 LQKENI. The length of the CDR3 is 16 residues. The CDR3 coding sequence is TGTGCCAGCTCACCACAAGGGGCAGGCTCTGGAAACACCATATATTTT. Amino acids: CASSPQGAGSGNTIYF.

This sequence joins TRBV29-1 and TRBJ2-7, with 10 bases identical to TRBD1. With 6 bases clipped from V and 0 bases from J, the junction kept 5 bases outside the gene matches. The CDR3 sequence is 14 residues long. The germline gives CDR1 SQVTM, CDR2 ANQGSEA. The CDR3 nucleotides read TGCAGCGTGGTCCGGGACAGGGGCTCCTACGAGCAGTACTTC. Translated, it gives CSVVRDRGSYEQYF.

CDR3 coding DNA: TGCGCCAGCAGCCGACACAGGGGGCGAAGCTCCTACGAGCAGTACTTC. Translated: CASSRHRGRSSYEQYF. The chain joins TRBV5-1 to TRBJ2-7; 9 bases fit TRBD1. The germline CDR1 and CDR2 sequences are SGHRS and YFSETQ. The CDR3 consists of 16 residues. Losses at the gene ends were 4 bases for V and 0 bases for J; bases not matched to a gene: 8.

The CDR3 spells CSARSRLSGFGELFF. DNA for the CDR3: TGCAGTGCTAGATCCCGACTGTCGGGGTTCGGGGAGCTGTTTTTT. This rearrangement joins TRBV20-1 to TRBJ2-2; possibly TRBD2 for D (5 bases). From germline, CDR1 is DFQATT and CDR2 SNEGSKA (reference sequence). The CDR3 runs to 15 residues. Trimming took 2 bases from V and 7 from J, leaving 17 bases between them.

Only a few counts were recorded for this clonotype. The CDR3 sequence is CSAPGGQGFYNEQFF. The CDR3 bases are TGCAGTGCTCCCGGCGGACAGGGATTCTACAATGAGCAGTTCTTC. The V and J genes are TRBV20-1 and TRBJ2-1, with TRBD1 matching over 8 bases. The V gene's germline CDR1 is DFQATT and CDR2 SNEGSKA (reference sequence). After removal of 5 bases from V and 3 bases from J, the junction contained 9 bases not matched to a gene. This CDR3 spans 15 amino acids.

This clonotype was recorded a few times. V and J are TRBV20-1 and TRBJ2-3; TRBD1 matches at 7 bases. CDR1 DFQATT and CDR2 SNEGSKA come from the germline V gene (reference sequence). The length of the CDR3 is 13 residues. The trim removed 6 bases at V and 4 bases at J, leaving 7 bases unmatched. The CDR3 protein is CSAPGTASDTQYF. CDR3 in DNA: TGCAGTGCCCCCGGGACAGCTTCAGATACGCAGTATTTT.

The chain couples TRBV4-1 to TRBJ1-1; the D is unclear. From germline, CDR1 is MGHRA and CDR2 YSYEKL. The CDR3 is 15 amino acids. V shed 6 bases and J shed 6 bases, with 20 bases lying between them. The CDR3 loop reads CASRDLGVSVSEAFF. The CDR3 DNA reads as TGCGCCAGCAGAGACTTGGGAGTGAGCGTCTCTGAAGCTTTCTTT.

This clonotype came up a few times. The chain links TRBV24-1 to TRBJ2-5; perhaps TRBD1 as D (6 bases). CDR1 KGHDR and CDR2 SFDVKD come from the germline V gene. V was pared by 4 bases and J by 4 bases, with 15 bases between. The CDR3 is made up of 15 amino acids. CDR3 bases: TGTGCCACCAGTGACTCCGGCAGGGGTGGAGAGACCCAGTACTTC. Encoded protein: CATSDSGRGGETQYF.